Following are 10 T cell receptor beta chains from one sample sequenced in a study of beta chain features in type 1 diabetes. Overall study findings and caveats: TCRB CDR3s from Type 1 diabetes patients were moderately but significantly shorter in all four CD4+ subsets.

cDNA synthesis used the whole RNA isolate, giving expressed TCRB sequences. Produced via immunoSEQ multiplex PCR; TCRdb's table is partial and in-frame only. The sample has a few hundred thousand clones, roughly a tenth seen once. No antigen has been identified for these receptors. Sequences were obtained from naive CD4+ T cells from blood. The receptor source for this set is a man aged 25 to 40 with type 1 diabetes.

This clone showed up just a few times. Other DNA sequences in this sample translate to the same CDR3. This chain joins TRBV7-2 and TRBJ2-1, with TRBD2 as a possible D gene (6 bases). CDR3 length: 13 amino acids. CDR1 and CDR2 from the germline V gene are SGHTA and FQGNSA. Trimming stripped 3 bases from V and 6 bases from J, with 9 bases between. The CDR3 sequence is CASSLGLPNEQFF. In DNA, the CDR3 is TGTGCCAGCAGCTTGGGACTGCCCAATGAGCAGTTCTTC.

This clone has only a few counts. This chain links TRBV19 with TRBJ1-5; 8 bases fit TRBD1. Looked up from germline, CDR1 is LNHDA and CDR2 is SQIVND (reference sequence). CDR3 length equals 14 residues. J was trimmed by 4 bases and V by 3 bases; bases with no gene match: 2. The CDR3 DNA sequence: TGTGCCAGTAGTATGGACAGGGCGAATCAGCCCCAGCATTTT. Its protein product is CASSMDRANQPQHF.

This sequence joins TRBV15 and TRBJ2-6; D unresolved. This CDR3 comprises 15 residues. The germline V gene encodes CDR1 LNHNV and CDR2 YYDKDF (reference sequence). V was clipped by 5 bases and J by 2 bases, with 10 bases between them. The CDR3: CATSPQRAGANVLTF. The CDR3 DNA reads TGTGCCACCAGCCCCCAACGGGCTGGGGCCAACGTCCTGACTTTC. Based on the CDR3 plus reference TRBV15 and TRBJ2-6, the full variable domain is DAMVIQNPRYQVTQFGKPVTLSCSQTLNHNVMYWYQQKSSQAPKLLFHYYDKDFNNEADTPDNFQSRRPNTSFCFLDIRSPGLGDTAMYLCATSPQRAGANVLTFGAGSRLTVL.

This chain connects TRBV9 to TRBJ2-7; perhaps TRBD2 as D (6 bases). Germline V gene data show CDR1 as SGDLS and CDR2 as YYNGEE. The length of the CDR3 is 13 residues. Trimming took 0 bases from V and 6 from J, leaving 10 bases between them. In DNA, the CDR3 is TGTGCCAGCAGCGTAGAGTCCGGGGGCGAGCAGTACTTC. Its translation is CASSVESGGEQYF.

The gene calls are TRBV15 and TRBJ2-6; a possible D gene is TRBD1 (5 bases). The CDR3 has 15 amino acids. Trimming took off 5 bases at V and 1 base at J, with 9 bases between the two ends. Germline V gene sequence: CDR1 LNHNV, CDR2 YYDKDF (reference sequence). CDR3: CATSQRGSGANVLTF. The CDR3 bases are TGTGCCACCAGCCAAAGGGGTTCTGGGGCCAACGTCCTGACTTTC.

This rearrangement joins TRBV18 to TRBJ2-2, with a possible D match to TRBD2 (6 bases). The CDR3 runs to 14 residues. Germline V gives CDR1 KGHSH, CDR2 LQKENI. Deletions cut 6 bases from V and 4 bases from J, with 12 bases between. CDR3 residues: CASSTRDPTGELFF. For the CDR3, the DNA is TGTGCCAGCTCCACGCGGGACCCCACCGGGGAGCTGTTTTTT.

The rearrangement joins TRBV7-2 to TRBJ2-7, with D perhaps TRBD2 (5 bases). Trimming stripped 4 bases from V and 3 bases from J, with 13 bases between. CDR1 is SGHTA and CDR2 is FQGNSA in the germline V gene. The CDR3 is 14 residues long. The CDR3 nucleotides are TGTGCCAGCAGCTACAACCGACGGGGCTACGAGCAGTACTTC. Amino acid sequence: CASSYNRRGYEQYF.

This clone was detected only a few times. The chain links TRBV2 to TRBJ2-7; 9 bases match TRBD1. The germline CDR1 and CDR2 sequences are SNHLY and FYNNEI. The ends lost 1 base at V and 2 bases at J; junction bases unmatched: 3. CDR3 size: 15 residues. CDR3 DNA: TGTGCCAGCAGTGAAGGGGACAGGGTGACCTACGAGCAGTACTTC. As protein: CASSEGDRVTYEQYF. Complete variable domain (other parts from reference TRBV2 and TRBJ2-7): EPEVTQTPSHQVTQMGQEVILRCVPISNHLYFYWYRQILGQKVEFLVSFYNNEISEKSEIFDDQFSVERPDGSNFTLKIRSTKLEDSAMYFCASSEGDRVTYEQYFGPGTRLTVT.

The J gene is TRBJ1-5, the V gene TRBV30; D possibly corresponds to TRBD1 (5 bases). The V end lost 1 base, the J end lost 5 bases, and 15 bases lay between the germline ends. The CDR3 spans 15 residues. Germline values: CDR1 GTSNPN, CDR2 SVGIG (reference sequence). The CDR3 DNA reads TGTGCCTGGAGTGGTGGAGGGGCGCGGTATCAGCCCCAGCATTTT. It translates to CAWSGGGARYQPQHF.

The rearrangement joins TRBV5-1 to TRBJ2-5; D unclear. V lost 0 bases and J lost 5, with 11 bases in between. The CDR3 totals 14 residues. Germline CDR1 SGHRS, CDR2 YFSETQ. CDR3 nucleotides: TGCGCCAGCAGCTTGGTACAGATTGGGGAGACCCAGTACTTC. Translation: CASSLVQIGETQYF.